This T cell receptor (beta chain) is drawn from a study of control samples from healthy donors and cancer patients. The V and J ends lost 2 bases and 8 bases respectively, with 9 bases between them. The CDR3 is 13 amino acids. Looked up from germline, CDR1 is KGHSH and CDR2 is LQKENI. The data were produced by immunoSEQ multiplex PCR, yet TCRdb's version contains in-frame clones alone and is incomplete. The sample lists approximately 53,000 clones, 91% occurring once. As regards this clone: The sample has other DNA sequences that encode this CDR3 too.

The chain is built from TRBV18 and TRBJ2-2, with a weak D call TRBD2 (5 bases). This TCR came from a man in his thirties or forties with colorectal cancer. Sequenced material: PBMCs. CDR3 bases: TGTGCCAGCTCACCAGATCGGACTGGGGAGCTGTTTTTT. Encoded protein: CASSPDRTGELFF.